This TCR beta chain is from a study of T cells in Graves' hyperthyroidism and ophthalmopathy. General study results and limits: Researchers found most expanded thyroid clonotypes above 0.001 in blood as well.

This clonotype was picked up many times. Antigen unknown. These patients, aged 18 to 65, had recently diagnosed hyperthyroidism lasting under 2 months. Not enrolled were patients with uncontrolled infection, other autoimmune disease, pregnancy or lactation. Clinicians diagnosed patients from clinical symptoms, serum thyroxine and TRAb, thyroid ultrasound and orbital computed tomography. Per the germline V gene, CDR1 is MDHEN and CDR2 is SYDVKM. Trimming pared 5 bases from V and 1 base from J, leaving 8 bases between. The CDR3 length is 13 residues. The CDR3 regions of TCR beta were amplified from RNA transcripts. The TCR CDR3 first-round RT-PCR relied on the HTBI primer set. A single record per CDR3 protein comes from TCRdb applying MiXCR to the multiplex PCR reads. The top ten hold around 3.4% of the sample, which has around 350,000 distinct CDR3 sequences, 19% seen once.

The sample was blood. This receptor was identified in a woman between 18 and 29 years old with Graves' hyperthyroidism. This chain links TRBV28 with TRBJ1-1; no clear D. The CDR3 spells CASSVVPNTEAFF. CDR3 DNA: TGTGCCAGCAGTGTAGTCCCGAACACTGAAGCTTTCTTT.